One sample yielded the 10 T cell receptor beta chains listed below, sequenced in a study of Ad26.COV2.S vaccination and SARS-CoV-2 variants (dated by TCRdb to 2020 to 2023). The library was prepared using the immunoSEQ multiplex PCR assay. The clones in this table, taken by TCRdb from immuneACCESS, are in-frame only. Not every clone is retained; where verified, under half of the shortfall comes from an unresolved V gene, and the cause of the rest is unknown. This sample has some 480,000 clones in its table, and around 88% of those were observed once. The ten largest clones capture 9.5% to 15% of the sample. The intended sense of this specimen's treatment or condition label: some 20 received Ad26.COV2.S at low or high dose, single or two shots; about five received placebo; per-sample allocation not given. Repertoires of vaccine and placebo recipients were sequenced from samples taken on day 63 after the first injection.

The sequences come from peripheral blood, collected in a trial of Ad26.COV2.S vaccine versus placebo. These receptors all come from a person between 18 and 65 years old who received the Ad26.COV2.S COVID-19 vaccine or a placebo.

This clone was picked up a small number of times. This rearrangement joins TRBV5-1 to TRBJ1-3; unclear D gene. The CDR3 has 13 residues. V lost 4 bases and J lost 9, with 14 bases in between. Germline lookup yields CDR1 SGHRS and CDR2 YFSETQ. The CDR3 is CASSVSGMGTIYF. CDR3 coding DNA: TGCGCCAGCAGCGTCAGCGGTATGGGCACCATATATTTT.

CDR3 sequence: CASSQIAGAAYNEQFF. The CDR3 DNA follows: TGTGCCAGCAGCCAAATAGCGGGAGCAGCCTACAATGAGCAGTTCTTC. This chain links TRBV5-5 with TRBJ2-1, with 9 bases lining up with TRBD2. The ends lost 4 bases at V and 2 bases at J; junction bases unmatched: 7. Germline CDR1 SGHKS, CDR2 YYEKEE (reference sequence). The CDR3 is made up of 16 amino acids.

V gene TRBV10-3 combines with J gene TRBJ2-5; TRBD2 matches at 12 bases. CDR1 is ENHRY and CDR2 is SYGVKD in the germline V gene. V lost 10 bases to trimming and J lost 5 bases; unmatched junction nucleotides: 8. This CDR3 contains 14 residues. The CDR3 reads CATGLAGSSETQYF. The CDR3 DNA reads TGTGCCACCGGACTAGCGGGATCATCGGAGACCCAGTACTTC.

The chain has TRBV7-2 and TRBJ2-7, with TRBD2 matching over 7 bases. The length of the CDR3 is 14 residues. V shed 5 bases and J 4 bases; nucleotides not matched to a gene: 8. The germline CDR1 and CDR2 sequences are SGHTA and FQGNSA. The CDR3 spells CASSTAGVRYEQYF. The CDR3 bases are TGTGCCAGCAGCACCGCGGGAGTGCGTTACGAGCAGTACTTC.

The V call is TRBV2, the J call TRBJ2-7; 10 positions agree with TRBD2. V gave up 6 bases and J gave up 7 bases; unmatched junction bases: 6. Germline CDR1 reads SNHLY; CDR2 reads FYNNEI. The CDR3 runs to 13 residues. Written as DNA, the CDR3 is TGTGCCAGCAGGCTAACTAGCGGGGAGGAGCAGTACTTC. Encoded protein: CASRLTSGEEQYF.

This chain connects TRBV9 to TRBJ2-3; 7 bases are shared with TRBD2. V lost 0 bases, J lost 0 bases, and 4 bases stayed unmatched. The CDR3 has 16 amino acids. From germline, CDR1 is SGDLS and CDR2 YYNGEE. The CDR3 sequence is CASSVGNSGSTDTQYF. Written as DNA, the CDR3 is TGTGCCAGCAGCGTAGGAAATAGCGGGAGCACAGATACGCAGTATTTT.

This clone was seen only once. V is TRBV7-3 and J is TRBJ2-3; 7 nucleotides line up with TRBD1. This CDR3 is built from 15 residues. Germline CDR1 SGHTA, CDR2 FQGTGA. Losses at the gene ends were 2 bases for V and 2 bases for J; bases not matched to a gene: 4. The CDR3 DNA is TGTGCCAGCAGCTTACGGGGACAGAACACAGATACGCAGTATTTT. Translation gives CASSLRGQNTDTQYF. Full variable domain (missing parts from reference TRBV7-3 and TRBJ2-3): GAGVSQTPSNKVTEKGKYVELRCDPISGHTALYWYRQSLGQGPEFLIYFQGTGAADDSGLPNDRFFAVRPEGSVSTLKIQRTERGDSAVYLCASSLRGQNTDTQYFGPGTRLTVL.

The chain carries TRBV7-9 and TRBJ1-1; 8 nucleotides match TRBD1. Germline values: CDR1 SEHNR, CDR2 FQNEAQ (reference sequence). Trimming took 6 bases from V and 8 from J; bases not matched to a gene: 5. The CDR3 consists of 12 residues. CDR3 region: CASRTGVGEAFF. CDR3 DNA: TGTGCCAGCAGGACAGGGGTTGGCGAAGCTTTCTTT.

A few counts support this clone. This chain joins TRBV18 and TRBJ1-3; D is unresolved. The CDR3 totals 14 residues. Germline loops: CDR1 KGHSH, CDR2 LQKENI. V was clipped by 6 bases and J by 4 bases, with 13 bases between them. The CDR3 DNA reads TGTGCCAGCTCCCCAGGCGGACTGGGAAACACCATATATTTT. It translates to CASSPGGLGNTIYF.

The genes are TRBV19 and TRBJ1-5; unclear D gene. The germline V gene encodes CDR1 LNHDA and CDR2 SQIVND (reference sequence). The length of the CDR3 is 15 residues. Trimming took off 4 bases at V and 1 base at J, with 11 bases between the two ends. The CDR3 here is CASSTFGTSNQPQHF. In DNA, the CDR3 is TGTGCCAGTAGTACTTTTGGCACCAGCAATCAGCCCCAGCATTTT.